This T cell receptor beta chain came from a study of human T cells and chemical hapten exposure. The overall study: Scalp application of diphenylcyclopropenone was performed weekly in patients across the entire roughly 23-week study.

The time point here: patch test 2, 6 weeks after DPC sensitization. Indicated treatment: therapeutic diphenylcyclopropenone sensitization with weekly scalp DPC. This clonotype was recorded a few times. The germline V gene encodes CDR1 MNHEY and CDR2 SVGEGT. There are 17 residues in the CDR3. J was trimmed by 3 bases and V by 1 base; bases with no gene match: 8. TCRdb fed the RACE reads into MiXCR, producing one record per CDR3 protein. In the table there are about 400,000 distinct CDR3 sequences, just under 6.5% of which are singletons. The input for sequencing was whole blood, taken in connection with sensitization to the hapten diphenylcyclopropenone (DPC). The clonotype comes from a woman between 18 and 29 years old with alopecia areata. Some clones in this sample may be carry-over from other donors' samples. The V gene is TRBV6-2 or TRBV6-3, the J gene TRBJ1-1; 10 nucleotides line up with TRBD1. Here the CDR3 DNA reads TGTGCCAGCAGTTACTACCCGGGACAGGGGATGGACACTGAAGCTTTCTTT. Residues: CASSYYPGQGMDTEAFF.